The entry that follows covers one T cell receptor (beta chain) sequence. Its antigen is not identified. Sequencing used immunoSEQ multiplex PCR; TCRdb keeps in-frame clones, though not all of them. In the table there are about 1.9 million clones, just over 90% of which are singletons. This entry belongs to a study of shared clonotypes between healthy human individuals. It was CD45RO-negative cells, positively selected for CCR7, that made up naive CD8 cells, with terminally differentiated effector memory CD45RA+ cells excluded. Broader study findings: Blood was the sole source, and tissue repertoires probably differ. For naive CD4 cells, 4% to 5% of clonotypes were shared across a handful of donors.

V gave up 6 bases and J gave up 5 bases, with 17 bases separating them. The CDR3 totals 15 residues. Looked up from germline, CDR1 is MDHEN and CDR2 is SYDVKM. Material: naive CD8+ T cells from PBMCs. V and J are TRBV28 and TRBJ1-5, with D possibly matching TRBD1 (5 bases). The receptor was derived from a man between 18 and 35 years old in good health. Some clones in this sample may be carry-over from other donors' samples. The CDR3 nucleotides read TGTGCCAGCAGCCACGGGACGGATCAATATCAGCCCCAGCATTTT. Protein: CASSHGTDQYQPQHF. Looking up the rest from reference TRBV28 and TRBJ1-5 gives the full variable domain: DVKVTQSSRYLVKRTGEKVFLECVQDMDHENMFWYRQDPGLGLRLIYFSYDVKMKEKGDIPEGYSVSREKKERFSLILESASTNQTSMYLCASSHGTDQYQPQHFGDGTRLSIL.